This TCR beta chain appears in the sequencing data of a study of T cell repertoires in cytomegalovirus infection. TCRdb re-analysed the reads in MiXCR, keeping a single row per CDR3 protein. The table has more than 140,000 distinct CDR3 sequences, 5.5% to 8% seen once. This clonotype has a count of ten or more. The receptor was derived from a human donor in good health (CMV status not recorded). Some clones in this sample may be carry-over from other donors' samples. The source material was PBMCs.

CDR3 in amino acids: CASSEGTRTTGELFF. The CDR3 DNA sequence: TGTGCCAGCAGTGAGGGAACTCGAACCACCGGGGAGCTGTTTTTT. The chain uses TRBV2 and TRBJ2-2; no reliable D call. Trimming cost V 3 bases and J 4 bases, with 12 bases left between them. There are 15 residues in the CDR3. Germline V gene sequence: CDR1 SNHLY, CDR2 FYNNEI.